This entry lists 27 T cell receptor beta chains sequenced from one sample in a study of response to subunit inactivated influenza vaccine. TCRdb reprocessed the RT-PCR reads with MiXCR, giving one entry per CDR3 protein. This sample carries about 570,000 distinct CDR3 sequences, 10% to 15% of them seen once, and the ten largest clones take about 10%. The sample in question was PBMCs from blood, obtained on the day of vaccination. These receptors were collected from a man aged 50-60 years who received an inactivated influenza vaccine.

The J gene is TRBJ2-4, the V gene TRBV18, with D possibly TRBD2 on 6 matching bases. Trimming shortened V by 2 bases and J by 9 bases, and 17 bases separated the two germline ends. This CDR3 region has 15 residues. Germline loops: CDR1 KGHSH, CDR2 LQKENI. CDR3: CASSPEGLTVGIQYF. The DNA of the CDR3 is TGTGCCAGCTCACCAGAGGGACTGACTGTGGGCATTCAGTACTTC.

This clonotype was observed a handful of times. The chain combines TRBV12-3 or TRBV12-4 with TRBJ2-7; 8 nucleotides align to TRBD2. The CDR3 runs to 13 residues. V lost 6 bases to trimming and J lost 3 bases; unmatched junction nucleotides: 4. The CDR3 is CASRNSGGYEQYF. As DNA, the CDR3 is TGTGCCAGCAGAAACAGCGGGGGCTACGAGCAGTACTTC.

The chain joins TRBV14 to TRBJ2-1, with TRBD2 matching over 10 bases. V shed 4 bases and J 3 bases; nucleotides not matched to a gene: 6. The CDR3 consists of 16 residues. CDR1 and CDR2 from the germline V gene are SGHDN and FVKESK. The CDR3 DNA reads as TGTGCCAGCAGCCCTGGGAGCGGGAGGGGCTACAATGAGCAGTTCTTC. Translation: CASSPGSGRGYNEQFF.

This clonotype has more than one count but fewer than ten. The CDR3 loop is CSVAGLESSYEQYF. Written as DNA, the CDR3 is TGCAGCGTTGCCGGCCTGGAGAGCTCCTACGAGCAGTACTTC. V usage is TRBV29-1 and J usage is TRBJ2-7; the D is unclear. Germline V gives CDR1 SQVTM, CDR2 ANQGSEA. Trimming pared 4 bases from V and 0 bases from J, leaving 13 bases between. The CDR3 runs to 14 residues.

V gene TRBV5-1 combines with J gene TRBJ2-1; 7 bases agree with TRBD1. This CDR3 spans 18 amino acids. J lost 5 bases, V lost 0 bases, and 14 bases had no gene match. Germline CDR1 and CDR2: SGHRS and YFSETQ. The CDR3 region is CASSLALLTGILNNEQFF. CDR3 in DNA: TGCGCCAGCAGCTTGGCCCTCCTGACAGGGATCCTCAACAATGAGCAGTTCTTC.

This clonotype was detected only once. The chain is built from TRBV7-9 and TRBJ1-5; 8 nucleotides agree with TRBD1. The V segment lost 5 bases and the J segment 10 bases; nucleotides outside the gene matches: 4. Germline loops: CDR1 SEHNR, CDR2 FQNEAQ (reference sequence). CDR3 length: 12 amino acids. The CDR3 DNA is TGTGCCAGCAGCAACGACAGGGGACCCCAGCATTTT. It encodes CASSNDRGPQHF.

The chain joins TRBV6-1 to TRBJ1-2; possible D gene TRBD1, 5 bases. From germline, CDR1 is MNHNS and CDR2 SASEGT. The CDR3 spans 15 residues. Trimming removed 5 bases at V and 6 bases at J, with 19 bases between. The CDR3, as DNA: TGTGCCAGCAGTAGAGTCCCAACAGGCTTCCATGGCTACACCTTC. It translates to CASSRVPTGFHGYTF.

This clonotype was picked up a small number of times. The chain is built from TRBV11-2 and TRBJ2-5; D uncertain. The V end lost 2 bases, the J end lost 7 bases, and 8 bases lay between the germline ends. Germline CDR1 SGHAT, CDR2 FQNNGV. There are 12 residues in the CDR3. Here the CDR3 reads CASSLLPVTQYF. CDR3 DNA sequence: TGTGCCAGCAGCTTATTACCCGTGACCCAGTACTTC.

Concerning this clonotype itself: A junction boundary mismatches the germline segment, possibly from a read error. The V gene is TRBV7-7, the J gene TRBJ2-5; D gene unclear. The CDR3 extends over 13 amino acids. Germline V gives CDR1 SSHAT, CDR2 FNYEAQ (reference sequence). In nucleotides, the CDR3 is TGTGCTAGCAGCTTAAGGTTCATTGAGACCCAGTACTTC. Translation: CASSLRFIETQYF.

The table lists this clonotype with a few counts. The chain has TRBV12-3 or TRBV12-4 and TRBJ2-2; D gene unclear. The V end was cut by 2 bases, the J end by 5 bases, with 6 bases between. The CDR3 is 13 residues long. CDR3 amino acids: CASSLMRTGELFF. CDR3 sequence (DNA): TGTGCCAGCAGTTTAATGCGGACCGGGGAGCTGTTTTTT.

This clonotype has a handful of counts. This rearrangement joins TRBV6-2 or TRBV6-3 to TRBJ2-1, with 7 bases fitting TRBD2. Germline-derived CDR1 and CDR2 are MNHEY and SVGEGT. The CDR3 extends over 17 amino acids. The ends lost 0 bases at V and 3 bases at J; junction bases unmatched: 8. CDR3 region: CASSYSRLAAYYNEQFF. The DNA for the CDR3 is TGTGCCAGCAGTTACTCGCGCCTAGCGGCCTACTACAATGAGCAGTTCTTC.

This clonotype was recorded many times. The chain uses TRBV12-3 or TRBV12-4 and TRBJ1-2; D remains ambiguous. Trimming took 6 bases from V and 7 from J, leaving 18 bases between them. This CDR3 is built from 14 residues. The DNA of the CDR3 is TGTGCCAGCAGCCAGGACGGTGGGTCTCCTGGCTACACCTTC. Its protein is CASSQDGGSPGYTF.

This clonotype was detected only a few times. The CDR3 nucleotides are TGTGCCAGCAGCCCTAGTCCCCATTTTGAGCAGTTCTTC. Translating gives CASSPSPHFEQFF. The rearrangement links TRBV6-2 or TRBV6-3 to TRBJ2-1; no clear D. The V and J ends lost 6 bases and 9 bases respectively, with 15 bases between them. The CDR3 is 13 amino acids. The V gene's germline CDR1 is MNHEY and CDR2 SVGEGT.

V gene TRBV11-3 combines with J gene TRBJ2-2; D may be TRBD1 or TRBD2 (5 bases each). Trimming stripped 3 bases from V and 3 bases from J, with 17 bases between. CDR3 length: 17 amino acids. CDR1 is SGHNT and CDR2 is YENEEA in the germline V gene. The CDR3 region has the DNA TGTGCCAGCAGCTTGTCTTTGAGTCGAGGGGACACCGGGGAGCTGTTTTTT. Its protein is CASSLSLSRGDTGELFF.

This clonotype has at least ten counts. Sequence at one end of the junction differs from germline and may be a read error. This sequence joins TRBV5-1 and TRBJ2-3; D not resolved. Per germline, CDR1 SGHRS and CDR2 YFSETQ. The CDR3 is 14 amino acids. CDR3: CASSLAAGTDTQYF. The CDR3 bases are TGTGCCAGCAGCTTAGCTGCAGGCACAGATACGCAGTATTTT.

V is TRBV2 and J is TRBJ2-7; D is uncertain. Germline-derived CDR1 and CDR2 are SNHLY and FYNNEI. Trimming cost V 10 bases and J 6 bases, with 22 bases left between them. This CDR3 spans 14 amino acids. The CDR3 nucleotides read TGTGCCACCCAGTCGGGCAACCAGAGGCCCGAGCAGTACTTC. Translating gives CATQSGNQRPEQYF. The full variable domain, completed using reference TRBV2 and TRBJ2-7, is EPEVTQTPSHQVTQMGQEVILRCVPISNHLYFYWYRQILGQKVEFLVSFYNNEISEKSEIFDDQFSVERPDGSNFTLKIRSTKLEDSAMYFCATQSGNQRPEQYFGPGTRLTVT.

This clonotype occurred a few times. J is TRBJ1-5 and V is TRBV6-2 or TRBV6-3; 7 positions agree with TRBD1. Germline CDR1 reads MNHEY; CDR2 reads SVGEGT. The V segment lost 2 bases and the J segment 3 bases; nucleotides outside the gene matches: 4. The CDR3 extends over 15 amino acids. CDR3 bases: TGTGCCAGCAGTTACAGCAGGGGGTTCAATCAGCCCCAGCATTTT. Its protein product is CASSYSRGFNQPQHF.

This clonotype was found a few times. The V call is TRBV10-2, the J call TRBJ2-5; a weak D match, TRBD2 (7 bases). Germline V lookup: CDR1 WSHSY, CDR2 SAAADI. This CDR3 spans 14 amino acids. V lost 6 bases and J lost 2, with 13 bases in between. As DNA, the CDR3 is TGCGCCAGCAGACTACGGGGGGCGCAAGAGACCCAGTACTTC. It translates to CASRLRGAQETQYF.

The chain combines TRBV6-2 or TRBV6-3 with TRBJ2-7; 8 bases line up with TRBD2. The ends lost 7 bases at V and 1 base at J; junction bases unmatched: 6. In germline, CDR1 is MNHEY, CDR2 SVGEGT. The length of the CDR3 is 14 residues. CDR3 nucleotides: TGTGCCAGCATCCGATCGGGGGGGTCCTACGAGCAGTACTTC. This translates into CASIRSGGSYEQYF.

This clonotype was recorded only once. J is TRBJ2-3 and V is TRBV7-8; 9 bases line up with TRBD2. This CDR3 comprises 15 residues. CDR1 is SGHVS, CDR2 FQNEAQ, per germline. Germline trimming cut 1 base from V and 5 bases from J; bases unmatched to any gene: 4. Here the CDR3 DNA reads TGTGCCAGCAGCTTAGGCGGGGGGGCCGGAGATACGCAGTATTTT. Amino acid sequence: CASSLGGGAGDTQYF.

This rearrangement joins TRBV7-2 to TRBJ2-5; D is possibly TRBD2 (6 bases). The germline V gene has CDR1 SGHTA and CDR2 FQGNSA. The CDR3 has 13 amino acids. Trimming left V 7 bases short and J 4 bases short, with 13 bases between. CDR3 nucleotides: TGTGCCAGCACCCCGGGGGAGAGAGAGACCCAGTACTTC. Its translation is CASTPGERETQYF.

The V and J genes are TRBV28 and TRBJ2-3; 9 nucleotides line up with TRBD2. Germline CDR1 reads MDHEN; CDR2 reads SYDVKM. The CDR3 consists of 13 residues. The CDR3 DNA sequence: TGTGCTCTCCGCGGGAGGGACACAGATACGCAGTATTTT. Translated: CALRGRDTDTQYF.

The V and J genes are TRBV7-2 and TRBJ2-2; 7 nucleotides align to TRBD1. The CDR3 spans 14 residues. The trim removed 10 bases at V and 3 bases at J, leaving 8 bases unmatched. The V gene's germline CDR1 is SGHTA and CDR2 FQGNSA. The CDR3: CATTTGTHTGELFF. The DNA for the CDR3 is TGTGCCACCACGACAGGGACACACACCGGGGAGCTGTTTTTT.

The J gene is TRBJ2-2, the V gene TRBV11-3, with TRBD1 as a possible D gene (5 bases). Per the germline V gene, CDR1 is SGHNT and CDR2 is YENEEA. This CDR3 spans 16 amino acids. Trimming removed 5 bases at V and 0 bases at J, with 13 bases between. The CDR3 DNA follows: TGTGCCAGCAGCCGGACATACCAAGCGAACACCGGGGAGCTGTTTTTT. Amino acids: CASSRTYQANTGELFF. Supplemented by reference TRBV11-3 and TRBJ2-2, the full variable domain reads EAGVVQSPRYKIIEKKQPVAFWCNPISGHNTLYWYLQNLGQGPELLIRYENEEAVDDSQLPKDRFSAERLKGVDSTLKIQPAELGDSAVYLCASSRTYQANTGELFFGEGSRLTVL.

The chain joins TRBV12-3 or TRBV12-4 to TRBJ1-1; 9 nucleotides match TRBD1. The CDR3 has 17 amino acids. Unmatched junction bases numbered 14, after V lost 5 bases and J lost 4 bases. The CDR3 reads CASSQSGTGLVGTEAFF. The CDR3 nucleotides read TGTGCCAGCAGTCAATCCGGGACAGGGTTGGTGGGCACTGAAGCTTTCTTT.

CDR3 in amino acids: CASSYSGAGLTQYF. The CDR3 DNA is TGTGCCAGCAGTTACTCGGGAGCGGGACTTACGCAGTATTTT. V gene TRBV6-2 or TRBV6-3 combines with J gene TRBJ2-3; the match to TRBD2 covers 7 bases. Germline CDR1 reads MNHEY; CDR2 reads SVGEGT. CDR3 length equals 14 residues. V was clipped by 0 bases and J by 8 bases; unmatched bases: 5.

The chain recombines TRBV20-1 with TRBJ1-5; no firm D call. Germline lookup yields CDR1 DFQATT and CDR2 SNEGSKA (reference sequence). V was cut by 3 bases and J by 9 bases, with 12 bases left in between. CDR3 length: 12 amino acids. The CDR3 DNA reads TGCAGTGCTAGTACACGACAAGGGCCCCAGCATTTT. It codes for CSASTRQGPQHF.